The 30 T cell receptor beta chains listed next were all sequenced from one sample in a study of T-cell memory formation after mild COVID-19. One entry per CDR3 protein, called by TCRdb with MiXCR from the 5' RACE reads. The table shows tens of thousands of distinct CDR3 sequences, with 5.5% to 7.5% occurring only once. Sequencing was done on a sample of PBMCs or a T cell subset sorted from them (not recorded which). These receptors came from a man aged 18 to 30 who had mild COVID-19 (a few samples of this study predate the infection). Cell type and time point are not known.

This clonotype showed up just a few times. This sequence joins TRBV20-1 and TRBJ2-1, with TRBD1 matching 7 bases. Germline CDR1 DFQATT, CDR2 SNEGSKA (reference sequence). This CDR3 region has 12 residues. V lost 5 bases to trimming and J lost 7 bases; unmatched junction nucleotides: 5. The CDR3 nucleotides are TGCAGTGCTGGGGACAGTTCAAATGAGCAGTTCTTC. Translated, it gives CSAGDSSNEQFF.

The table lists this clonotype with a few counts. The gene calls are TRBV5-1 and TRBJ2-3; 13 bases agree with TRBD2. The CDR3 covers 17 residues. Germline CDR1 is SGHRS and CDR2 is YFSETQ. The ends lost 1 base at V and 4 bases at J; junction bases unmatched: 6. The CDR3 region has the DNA TGCGCCAGCAGCTTGCGAACTAGCGGGGGGGGCCCAGATACGCAGTATTTT. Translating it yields CASSLRTSGGGPDTQYF.

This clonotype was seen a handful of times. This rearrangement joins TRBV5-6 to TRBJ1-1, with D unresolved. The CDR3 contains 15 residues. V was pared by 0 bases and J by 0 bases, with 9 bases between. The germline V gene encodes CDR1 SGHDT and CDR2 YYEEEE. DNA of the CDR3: TGTGCCAGCAGCTTGGAAGCTCGGATGAACACTGAAGCTTTCTTT. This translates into CASSLEARMNTEAFF.

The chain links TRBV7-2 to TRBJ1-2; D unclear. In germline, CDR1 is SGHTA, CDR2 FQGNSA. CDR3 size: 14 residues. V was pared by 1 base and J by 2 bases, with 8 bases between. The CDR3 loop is CASSLVPGNYGYTF. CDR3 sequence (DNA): TGTGCCAGCAGCTTAGTGCCCGGAAACTATGGCTACACCTTC.

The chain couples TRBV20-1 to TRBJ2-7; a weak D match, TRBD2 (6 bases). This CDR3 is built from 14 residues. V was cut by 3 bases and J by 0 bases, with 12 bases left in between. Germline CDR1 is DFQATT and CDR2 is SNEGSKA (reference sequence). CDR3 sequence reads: CSASGGLSSYEQYV. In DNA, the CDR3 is TGCAGTGCTAGCGGGGGTCTGAGCTCCTACGAGCAGTACGTC.

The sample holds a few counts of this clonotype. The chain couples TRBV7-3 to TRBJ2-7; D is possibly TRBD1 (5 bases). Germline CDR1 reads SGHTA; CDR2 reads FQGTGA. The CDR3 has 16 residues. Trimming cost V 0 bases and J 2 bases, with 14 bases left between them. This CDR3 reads CASSLTPTAGPYEQYF. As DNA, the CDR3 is TGTGCCAGCAGCTTAACCCCCACCGCAGGGCCCTACGAGCAGTACTTC.

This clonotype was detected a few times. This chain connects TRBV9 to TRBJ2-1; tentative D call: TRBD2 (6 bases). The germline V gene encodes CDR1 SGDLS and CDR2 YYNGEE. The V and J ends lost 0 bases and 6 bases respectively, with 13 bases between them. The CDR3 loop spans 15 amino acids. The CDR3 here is CASSVASSAGNEQFF. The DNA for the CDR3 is TGTGCCAGCAGCGTAGCTTCTAGCGCAGGCAATGAGCAGTTCTTC.

The chain's CDR3 is CAISVHREGANEQYF. The DNA of the CDR3 is TGTGCCATCAGTGTCCATAGGGAGGGGGCGAATGAGCAGTACTTC. The genes are TRBV10-3 and TRBJ2-7; the D gene could be TRBD1 or TRBD2 (7 bases each). Deletions cut 4 bases from V and 7 bases from J, with 20 bases between. Germline CDR1 and CDR2: ENHRY and SYGVKD. The length of the CDR3 is 15 residues.

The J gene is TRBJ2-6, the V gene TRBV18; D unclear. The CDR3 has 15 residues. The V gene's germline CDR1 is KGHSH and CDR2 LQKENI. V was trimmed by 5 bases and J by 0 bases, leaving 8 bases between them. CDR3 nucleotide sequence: TGTGCCAGCTCATCTCTTATCTCTGGGGCCAACGTCCTGACTTTC. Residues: CASSSLISGANVLTF.

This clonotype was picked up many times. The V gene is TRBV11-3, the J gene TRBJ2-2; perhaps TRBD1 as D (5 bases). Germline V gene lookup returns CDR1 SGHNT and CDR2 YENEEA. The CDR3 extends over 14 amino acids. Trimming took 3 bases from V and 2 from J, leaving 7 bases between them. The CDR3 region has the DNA TGTGCCAGCAGCTTGGACATCAACACCGGGGAGCTGTTTTTT. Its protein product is CASSLDINTGELFF.

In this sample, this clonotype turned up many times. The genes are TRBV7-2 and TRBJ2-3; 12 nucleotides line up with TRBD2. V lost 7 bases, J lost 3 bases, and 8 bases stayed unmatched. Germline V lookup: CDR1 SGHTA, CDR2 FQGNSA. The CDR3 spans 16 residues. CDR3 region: CASKLAGGLRTDTQYF. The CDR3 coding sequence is TGTGCCAGCAAACTAGCGGGGGGTCTAAGAACAGATACGCAGTATTTT. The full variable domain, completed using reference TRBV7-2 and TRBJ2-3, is GAGVSQSPSNKVTEKGKDVELRCDPISGHTALYWYRQSLGQGLEFLIYFQGNSAPDKSGLPSDRFSAERTGGSVSTLTIQRTQQEDSAVYLCASKLAGGLRTDTQYFGPGTRLTVL.

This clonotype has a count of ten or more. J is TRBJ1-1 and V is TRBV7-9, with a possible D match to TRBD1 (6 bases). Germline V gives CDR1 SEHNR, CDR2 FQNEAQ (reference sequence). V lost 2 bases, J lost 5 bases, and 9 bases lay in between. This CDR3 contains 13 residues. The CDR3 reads CASSLQGRTEAFF. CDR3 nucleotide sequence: TGTGCCAGCAGCTTACAGGGGAGAACTGAAGCTTTCTTT. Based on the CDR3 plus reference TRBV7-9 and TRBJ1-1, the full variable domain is DTGVSQNPRHKITKRGQNVTFRCDPISEHNRLYWYRQTLGQGPEFLTYFQNEAQLEKSRLLSDRFSAERPKGSFSTLEIQRTEQGDSAMYLCASSLQGRTEAFFGQGTRLTVV.

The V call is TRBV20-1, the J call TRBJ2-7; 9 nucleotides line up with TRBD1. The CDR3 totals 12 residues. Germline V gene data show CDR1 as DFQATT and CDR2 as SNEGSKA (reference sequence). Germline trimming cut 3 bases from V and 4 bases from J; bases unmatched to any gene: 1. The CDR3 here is CSARDRGYEQYV. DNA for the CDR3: TGCAGTGCTAGGGACAGGGGTTACGAGCAGTACGTC.

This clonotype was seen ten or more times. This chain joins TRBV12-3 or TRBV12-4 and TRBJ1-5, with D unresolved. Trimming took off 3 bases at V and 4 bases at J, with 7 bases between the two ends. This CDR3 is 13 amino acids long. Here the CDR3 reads CASSFARNQPQHF. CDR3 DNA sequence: TGTGCCAGCAGTTTTGCCCGAAATCAGCCCCAGCATTTT.

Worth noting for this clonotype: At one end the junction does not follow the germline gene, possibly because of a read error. This CDR3 is CASSPQGPLF. DNA for the CDR3: TGCGCCAGCAGTCCGCAGGGTCCCCTCTTC. The chain has TRBV23-1 and TRBJ2-7, with D possibly TRBD1 on 5 matching bases. TRBV23-1 is filed as an ORF, its function uncertain. CDR3 length: 10 residues.

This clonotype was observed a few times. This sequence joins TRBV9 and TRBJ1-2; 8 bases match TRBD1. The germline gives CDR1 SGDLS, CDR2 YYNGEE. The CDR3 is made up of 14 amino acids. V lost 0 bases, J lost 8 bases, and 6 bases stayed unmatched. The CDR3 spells CASSVGPQGEGYTF. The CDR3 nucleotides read TGTGCCAGCAGCGTAGGCCCACAGGGGGAGGGCTACACCTTC.

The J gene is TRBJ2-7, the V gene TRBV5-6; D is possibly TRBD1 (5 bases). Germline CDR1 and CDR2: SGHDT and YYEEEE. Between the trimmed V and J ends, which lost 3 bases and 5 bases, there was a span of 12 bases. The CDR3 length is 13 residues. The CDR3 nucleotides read TGTGCCAGCAGCTCAACAGGCCGGAACGAGCAGTACGTC. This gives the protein CASSSTGRNEQYV.

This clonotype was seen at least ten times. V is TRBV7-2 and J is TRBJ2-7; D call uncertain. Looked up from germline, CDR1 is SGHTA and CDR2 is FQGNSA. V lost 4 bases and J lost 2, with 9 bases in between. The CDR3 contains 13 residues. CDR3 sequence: CASSSTPTYEQYF. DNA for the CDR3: TGTGCCAGCAGCTCCACCCCCACCTACGAGCAGTACTTC.

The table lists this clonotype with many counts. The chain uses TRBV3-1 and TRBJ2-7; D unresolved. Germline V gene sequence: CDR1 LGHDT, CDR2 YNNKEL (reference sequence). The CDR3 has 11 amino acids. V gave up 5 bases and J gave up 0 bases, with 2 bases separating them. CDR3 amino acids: CASSNSYEQYF. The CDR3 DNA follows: TGTGCCAGCAGCAACTCCTACGAGCAGTACTTC.

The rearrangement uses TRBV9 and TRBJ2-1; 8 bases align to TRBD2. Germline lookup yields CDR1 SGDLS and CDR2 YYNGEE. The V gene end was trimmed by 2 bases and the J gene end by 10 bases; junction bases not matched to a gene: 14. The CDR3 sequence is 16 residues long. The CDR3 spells CASSVGSTSGDLEQFF. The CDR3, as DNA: TGTGCCAGCAGCGTTGGGTCTACTAGCGGCGACCTCGAGCAGTTCTTC. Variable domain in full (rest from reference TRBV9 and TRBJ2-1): DSGVTQTPKHLITATGQRVTLRCSPRSGDLSVYWYQQSLDQGLQFLIQYYNGEERAKGNILERFSAQQFPDLHSELNLSSLELGDSALYFCASSVGSTSGDLEQFFGPGTRLTVL.

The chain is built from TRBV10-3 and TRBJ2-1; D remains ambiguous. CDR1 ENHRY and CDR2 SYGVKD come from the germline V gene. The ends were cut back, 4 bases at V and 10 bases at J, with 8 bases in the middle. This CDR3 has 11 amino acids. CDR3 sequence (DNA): TGTGCCATCAGTGTCCTGGCGGAGCAGTTCTTC. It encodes CAISVLAEQFF.

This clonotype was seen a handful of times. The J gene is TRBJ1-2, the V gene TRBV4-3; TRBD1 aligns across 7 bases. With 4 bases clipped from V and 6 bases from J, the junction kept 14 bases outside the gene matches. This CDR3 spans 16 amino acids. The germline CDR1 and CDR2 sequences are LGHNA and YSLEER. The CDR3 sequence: CASSRGTDSGYDGYTF. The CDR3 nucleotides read TGCGCCAGCAGCCGAGGGACAGACTCGGGGTATGATGGCTACACCTTC.

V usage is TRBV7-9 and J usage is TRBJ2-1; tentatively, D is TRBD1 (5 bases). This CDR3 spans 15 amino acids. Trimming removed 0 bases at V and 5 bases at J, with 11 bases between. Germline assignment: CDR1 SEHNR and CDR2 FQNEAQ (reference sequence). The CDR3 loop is CASSLAGTGDNEQFF. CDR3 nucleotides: TGTGCCAGCAGCTTAGCGGGAACAGGAGACAATGAGCAGTTCTTC.

The CDR3 region has the DNA TGCGCCAGCAGCCCGGGACAGTCCTACGAGCAGTACTTC. Amino acid sequence: CASSPGQSYEQYF. The chain couples TRBV5-1 to TRBJ2-7; 7 positions agree with TRBD1. Trimming cost V 4 bases and J 1 base; bases outside gene matches: 2. The CDR3 spans 13 residues. The germline V gene has CDR1 SGHRS and CDR2 YFSETQ.

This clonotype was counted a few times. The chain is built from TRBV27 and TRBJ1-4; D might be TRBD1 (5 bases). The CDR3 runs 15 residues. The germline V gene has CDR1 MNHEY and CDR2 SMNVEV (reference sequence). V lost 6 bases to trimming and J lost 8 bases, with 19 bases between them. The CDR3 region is CASSPGTPWKEKLFF. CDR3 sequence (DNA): TGTGCCAGCAGCCCCGGGACCCCATGGAAAGAAAAACTGTTTTTT.

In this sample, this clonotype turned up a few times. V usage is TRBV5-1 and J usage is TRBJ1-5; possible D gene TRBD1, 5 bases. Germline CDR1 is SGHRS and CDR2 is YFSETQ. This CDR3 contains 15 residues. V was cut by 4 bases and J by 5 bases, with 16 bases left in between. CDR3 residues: CASSAAPGSDQPQHF. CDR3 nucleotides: TGCGCCAGCAGCGCTGCCCCAGGGAGCGATCAGCCCCAGCATTTT.

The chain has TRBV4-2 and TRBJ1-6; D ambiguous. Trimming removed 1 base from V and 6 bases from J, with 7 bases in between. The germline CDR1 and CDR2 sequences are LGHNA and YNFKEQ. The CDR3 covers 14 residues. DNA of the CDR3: TGTGCCAGCAGCCAAGGGGATATTAATTCACCCCTCCACTTT. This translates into CASSQGDINSPLHF.

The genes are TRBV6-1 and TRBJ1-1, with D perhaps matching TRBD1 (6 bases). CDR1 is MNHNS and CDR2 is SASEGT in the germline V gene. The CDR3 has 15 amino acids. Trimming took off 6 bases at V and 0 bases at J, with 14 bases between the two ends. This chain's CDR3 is CASRVHGQLNTEAFF. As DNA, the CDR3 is TGTGCCAGCAGGGTACACGGACAGTTGAACACTGAAGCTTTCTTT.

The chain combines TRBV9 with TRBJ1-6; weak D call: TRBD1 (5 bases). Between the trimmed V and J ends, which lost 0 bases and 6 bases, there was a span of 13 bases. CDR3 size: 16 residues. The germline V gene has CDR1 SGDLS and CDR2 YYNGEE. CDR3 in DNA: TGTGCCAGCAGCGTAGGAGGGACGGCGTTTAATTCACCCCTCCACTTT. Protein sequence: CASSVGGTAFNSPLHF.

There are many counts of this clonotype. The CDR3 spells CASSPTGRSPLHF. The CDR3 DNA reads as TGTGCCAGCAGCCCCACAGGGCGCTCACCCCTCCACTTT. The chain combines TRBV2 with TRBJ1-6, with D possibly matching TRBD1 (6 bases). This CDR3 spans 13 amino acids. The V end lost 6 bases, the J end lost 10 bases, and 13 bases lay between the germline ends. Per the germline V gene, CDR1 is SNHLY and CDR2 is FYNNEI.